These 26 T cell receptor beta chains were sequenced from one sample in a study of identical twins. A single record per CDR3 protein comes from TCRdb applying MiXCR to the 5' RACE reads. The sample contains hundreds of thousands of distinct CDR3 sequences, 9.4% of which appear only once. Sample: memory (CD45RO+) T cells sorted from blood. These receptors all stem from a woman between 18 and 29 years old in good health.

This clonotype has only a few counts. The V and J genes are TRBV14 and TRBJ2-3, with unresolved D. Germline values: CDR1 SGHDN, CDR2 FVKESK. The CDR3 has 14 residues. With 1 base removed from V and 1 base from J, the gap between germline ends came to 6 bases. In DNA, the CDR3 is TGTGCCAGCAGCCAAGGCTTCGGCACAGATACGCAGTATTTT. This translates into CASSQGFGTDTQYF. The variable domain in full, completed from reference TRBV14 and TRBJ2-3, reads EAGVTQFPSHSVIEKGQTVTLRCDPISGHDNLYWYRRVMGKEIKFLLHFVKESKQDESGMPNNRFLAERTGGTYSTLKVQPAELEDSGVYFCASSQGFGTDTQYFGPGTRLTVL.

This clonotype has only a few counts. V is TRBV12-3 or TRBV12-4 and J is TRBJ2-1, with D tentatively TRBD1 (5 bases). With 4 bases removed from V and 6 bases from J, the gap between germline ends came to 13 bases. The CDR3 sequence is 14 residues long. The CDR3 nucleotides read TGTGCCAGCAGTTGGAAGGGGTCCACCAATGAGCAGTTCTTC. Translated, it gives CASSWKGSTNEQFF.

The chain couples TRBV7-9 to TRBJ1-2, with 9 bases aligning to TRBD1. V trimming: 5 bases; J trimming: 2 bases; junction bases outside the gene matches: 6. The CDR3 runs to 15 residues. Germline CDR1 SEHNR, CDR2 FQNEAQ (reference sequence). CDR3 protein: CASSGGQGQNYGYTF. CDR3 DNA sequence: TGTGCCAGCAGCGGGGGACAGGGCCAAAACTATGGCTACACCTTC.

This chain uses TRBV7-3 with TRBJ2-5, with 10 bases lining up with TRBD2. The CDR3 length is 15 residues. Germline V gene data show CDR1 as SGHTA and CDR2 as FQGTGA. V trimming: 2 bases; J trimming: 5 bases; junction bases outside the gene matches: 5. CDR3 sequence reads: CASSLSAGGPETQYF. The CDR3 DNA is TGTGCCAGCAGCTTATCAGCGGGGGGGCCGGAGACCCAGTACTTC.

There are many counts of this clonotype. This chain links TRBV27 with TRBJ1-5; 8 nucleotides match TRBD1. Germline CDR1 and CDR2: MNHEY and SMNVEV (reference sequence). Unmatched junction bases numbered 10, after V lost 9 bases and J lost 3 bases. This CDR3 is built from 15 residues. As DNA, the CDR3 is TGTGCCAGACCGGACAGGGTGGGACTCAATCAGCCCCAGCATTTT. It specifies CARPDRVGLNQPQHF.

This clonotype appeared a few times. This chain joins TRBV12-3 or TRBV12-4 and TRBJ2-1, with TRBD2 identical over 7 bases. The CDR3 has 13 amino acids. Unmatched junction bases numbered 5, after V lost 7 bases and J lost 5 bases. The DNA for the CDR3 is TGTGCCAGCAATTCACTAGCGCACAATGAGCAGTTCTTC. It translates to CASNSLAHNEQFF.

Notes on this clonotype: A single base separates this from a much larger clone, so it may be a read error. V usage is TRBV12-3 or TRBV12-4 and J usage is TRBJ2-4; D is perhaps TRBD1 or TRBD2 (5 bases each). The CDR3 extends over 13 amino acids. The V end was cut by 7 bases, the J end by 6 bases, with 13 bases between. CDR3 bases: TGTGCCAGCATCCTCAAGGGGAGAAACATTCAGTACTTC. Amino acid sequence: CASILKGRNIQYF.

This clonotype showed up just a few times. This chain uses TRBV7-2 with TRBJ2-1; 7 bases are a match to TRBD2. J gave up 7 bases and V 2 bases, and 5 bases lay outside the gene matches. The CDR3 has 14 amino acids. Germline V CDR1 and CDR2: SGHTA, FQGNSA. CDR3 residues: CASSLTGGENEQFF. In DNA form, the CDR3 reads TGTGCCAGCAGCTTAACGGGAGGAGAAAATGAGCAGTTCTTC.

The V and J genes are TRBV20-1 and TRBJ2-3; D gene ambiguous. Germline V gives CDR1 DFQATT, CDR2 SNEGSKA (reference sequence). V shed 5 bases and J shed 2 bases, with 5 bases lying between them. The CDR3 has 11 amino acids. CDR3 amino acids: CSAYYTDTQYF. CDR3 coding DNA: TGCAGTGCTTACTACACAGATACGCAGTATTTT.

V usage is TRBV12-5 and J usage is TRBJ2-5, with 10 positions matching TRBD2. This CDR3 has 18 residues. Germline loops: CDR1 LGHNT, CDR2 FRNRAP. Germline trimming cut 1 base from V and 5 bases from J; bases unmatched to any gene: 13. The CDR3 region is CASGLGSPGLARRETQYF. Written as DNA, the CDR3 is TGTGCTAGTGGTTTGGGGTCCCCGGGACTAGCGAGGAGGGAGACCCAGTACTTC.

Ten or more counts support this clonotype. The chain has TRBV7-2 and TRBJ1-1; a weak D match, TRBD1 (5 bases). V lost 3 bases, J lost 5 bases, and 10 bases lay in between. The CDR3 runs to 13 residues. Germline assignment: CDR1 SGHTA and CDR2 FQGNSA. The CDR3 loop reads CASSFGAGTEAFF. For the CDR3, the DNA is TGTGCCAGCAGCTTTGGGGCGGGGACTGAAGCTTTCTTT.

This clonotype was counted at least ten times. V gene TRBV7-2 combines with J gene TRBJ2-7; TRBD2 matches 7 bases. V lost 1 base, J lost 0 bases, and 3 bases stayed unmatched. This CDR3 contains 15 residues. The germline V gene encodes CDR1 SGHTA and CDR2 FQGNSA. The DNA of the CDR3 is TGTGCCAGCAGCTTAGTACTAGCGAGCTCCTACGAGCAGTACTTC. Protein sequence: CASSLVLASSYEQYF. The complete variable domain, with remaining parts taken from reference TRBV7-2 and TRBJ2-7, reads GAGVSQSPSNKVTEKGKDVELRCDPISGHTALYWYRQSLGQGLEFLIYFQGNSAPDKSGLPSDRFSAERTGGSVSTLTIQRTQQEDSAVYLCASSLVLASSYEQYFGPGTRLTVT.

This clonotype was seen a handful of times. The chain carries TRBV20-1 and TRBJ1-1, with D hard to call. The CDR3 is 12 residues long. The germline V gene has CDR1 DFQATT and CDR2 SNEGSKA (reference sequence). V gave up 3 bases and J gave up 5 bases, with 10 bases separating them. CDR3 DNA sequence: TGCAGTGCTAGTCGGGCAGAAACTGAAGCTTTCTTT. Protein product: CSASRAETEAFF.

The J gene is TRBJ2-5, the V gene TRBV20-1, with 7 bases that match TRBD2. The CDR3 consists of 13 residues. Losses at the gene ends were 5 bases for V and 7 bases for J; bases not matched to a gene: 10. From germline, CDR1 is DFQATT and CDR2 SNEGSKA (reference sequence). The CDR3 loop is CSAAREPGGTQYF. The CDR3 DNA reads TGCAGTGCTGCCAGGGAGCCGGGGGGGACCCAGTACTTC.

This clonotype was seen only once. The chain combines TRBV6-6 with TRBJ2-6; no firm D call. Trimming took off 6 bases at V and 4 bases at J, with 4 bases between the two ends. Per the germline V gene, CDR1 is MNHNY and CDR2 is SVGAGI (reference sequence). CDR3 length: 12 amino acids. CDR3 bases: TGTGCCAGCAGATCCGGGGCCAACGTCCTGACTTTC. It encodes CASRSGANVLTF.

The chain has TRBV9 and TRBJ2-7; no clear D gene. CDR3 length equals 14 residues. With 1 base removed from V and 0 bases from J, the gap between germline ends came to 8 bases. CDR1 and CDR2 from the germline V gene are SGDLS and YYNGEE. The CDR3 loop reads CASSVTGNSYEQYF. Here the CDR3 DNA reads TGTGCCAGCAGCGTAACTGGGAACTCCTACGAGCAGTACTTC.

This clonotype was seen many times. The CDR3 DNA reads TGTGCCAGCAGTCCCCAGGGGGGTAGGGACTACGAGCAGTACTTC. Protein: CASSPQGGRDYEQYF. The rearrangement uses TRBV12-3 or TRBV12-4 and TRBJ2-7, with a tentative D call TRBD1 (7 bases). The length of the CDR3 is 15 residues. V lost 5 bases and J 3 bases, leaving 17 bases between the germline ends.

V and J are TRBV25-1 and TRBJ2-7; TRBD2 agrees at 8 bases. CDR1 MGHDK and CDR2 SYGVNS come from the germline V gene. V lost 10 bases, J lost 4 bases, and 3 bases stayed unmatched. The CDR3 consists of 11 residues. The CDR3 region is CATGLGYEQYF. In DNA form, the CDR3 reads TGTGCCACGGGACTAGGGTACGAGCAGTACTTC.

The V and J genes are TRBV7-9 and TRBJ2-3; TRBD1 or TRBD2 may be the D gene (5 bases each). Trimming pared 6 bases from V and 6 bases from J, leaving 16 bases between. CDR3 length: 14 residues. CDR1 and CDR2 (germline): SEHNR, FQNEAQ (reference sequence). The CDR3 loop reads CASSSLGARDTQYF. The CDR3 DNA reads as TGTGCCAGCAGTTCTCTCGGGGCCAGGGATACGCAGTATTTT.

At least ten counts were recorded for this clonotype. This sequence joins TRBV3-1 and TRBJ2-5; D is perhaps TRBD1 (5 bases). This CDR3 has 15 amino acids. Germline lookup yields CDR1 LGHDT and CDR2 YNNKEL (reference sequence). Trimming removed 1 base at V and 4 bases at J, with 13 bases between. The CDR3 region has the DNA TGTGCCAGCAGCCAAGGACAGTTGACCCCAGAGACCCAGTACTTC. The encoded protein is CASSQGQLTPETQYF.

V and J are TRBV5-6 and TRBJ2-4; D is unclear. The CDR3 has 13 residues. V was cut by 4 bases and J by 5 bases, with 10 bases left in between. The germline V gene encodes CDR1 SGHDT and CDR2 YYEEEE. CDR3: CASSDGPQNIQYF. The CDR3 DNA is TGTGCCAGCAGCGACGGGCCCCAAAACATTCAGTACTTC.

This clonotype was observed a few times. The chain couples TRBV2 to TRBJ2-3; D is possibly TRBD1 (6 bases). V lost 8 bases and J lost 8, with 14 bases in between. This CDR3 comprises 12 residues. CDR1 is SNHLY, CDR2 FYNNEI, per germline. DNA of the CDR3: TGTGCCAGCGAGGGGGTTACGGCTACGCAGTATTTT. It encodes CASEGVTATQYF. The complete variable domain, with remaining parts taken from reference TRBV2 and TRBJ2-3, reads EPEVTQTPSHQVTQMGQEVILRCVPISNHLYFYWYRQILGQKVEFLVSFYNNEISEKSEIFDDQFSVERPDGSNFTLKIRSTKLEDSAMYFCASEGVTATQYFGPGTRLTVL.

This clonotype has ten or more counts. This sequence joins TRBV7-2 and TRBJ2-7; D may be TRBD2 (6 bases). CDR1 and CDR2 from the germline V gene are SGHTA and FQGNSA. The CDR3 is made up of 16 amino acids. V lost 5 bases to trimming and J lost 0 bases, with 17 bases between them. The CDR3 reads CASSRAGVSGSYEQYF. CDR3 bases: TGTGCCAGCAGCCGTGCCGGGGTTAGCGGCTCCTACGAGCAGTACTTC.

This clonotype was recorded many times. V is TRBV7-2 and J is TRBJ2-5; a weak D match, TRBD2 (5 bases). The V end was cut by 1 base, the J end by 4 bases, with 13 bases between. Per germline, CDR1 SGHTA and CDR2 FQGNSA. The CDR3 covers 15 residues. In DNA form, the CDR3 reads TGTGCCAGCAGCTTAGAGGGCCGGGAAGTAGAGACCCAGTACTTC. Amino acids: CASSLEGREVETQYF. The full variable domain, with the rest looked up from reference TRBV7-2 and TRBJ2-5, is GAGVSQSPSNKVTEKGKDVELRCDPISGHTALYWYRQSLGQGLEFLIYFQGNSAPDKSGLPSDRFSAERTGGSVSTLTIQRTQQEDSAVYLCASSLEGREVETQYFGPGTRLLVL.

This clonotype turned up a few times. The chain employs TRBV10-3 and TRBJ1-1; no clear D gene. Trimming removed 10 bases from V and 0 bases from J, with 18 bases in between. Germline lookup yields CDR1 ENHRY and CDR2 SYGVKD. The CDR3 is 15 amino acids. CDR3 sequence reads: CATQAPGNMNTEAFF. As DNA, the CDR3 is TGTGCCACCCAAGCCCCGGGGAACATGAACACTGAAGCTTTCTTT.

Note on this clonotype: Compared with germline, one end of the junction differs, possibly owing to a read error. J is TRBJ1-1 and V is TRBV6-6; TRBD1 is a possible D gene (6 bases). The CDR3 sequence is 10 residues long. Germline V gene sequence: CDR1 MNHNY, CDR2 SVGAGI (reference sequence). Here the CDR3 reads CASSYSRQVF. The CDR3 nucleotides read TGTGCCAGCAGTTACTCGAGACAGGTATTT.